This T cell receptor (beta chain) was obtained from a study of regulatory T cells in long-lasting Graves disease. Study information: Recently diagnosed Graves' patients had received antithyroid drugs for under 3 months. Study-level findings and limits: There were preferences for TRBV28, TRBJ1-2 and TRBJ2-5 in persistent disease.

Arm-PCR of CDR3 regions with iRepertoire HTBI primers generated TCR beta libraries. TCRdb used MiXCR to reprocess the multiplex PCR reads, holding one entry per CDR3 protein. The table includes 350,000 to 500,000 distinct CDR3 sequences, 14% detected once. The CDR3 totals 15 residues. The V gene's germline CDR1 is MDHEN and CDR2 SYDVKM. V dropped 4 bases and J dropped 0 bases, with 9 bases sitting between them. There are many counts of this clonotype. Its antigen is still unknown. Time point in this sample: newly diagnosed GD, antithyroid drugs for less than 3 months. TCR sequences were obtained from RNA taken from PBMCs. Each patient gave approximately 8.8 milliliters of EDTA-anticoagulated peripheral blood. These data were likewise used in another study, on T cells in Graves' hyperthyroidism and ophthalmopathy. As that study records: Initially, a first-round RT-PCR of the TCR CDR3 employed the HTBI primer set.

The V gene is TRBV28, the J gene TRBJ2-2, with D tentatively TRBD1 or TRBD2 (5 bases each). Sequencing used peripheral blood mononuclear cells (PBMCs), obtained at new diagnosis, from a patient treated with antithyroid drugs. The clonotype comes from a woman aged 45-65 years with Graves disease. Written as DNA, the CDR3 is TGTGCCAGCAGTTATTGGGGGACGAACACCGGGGAGCTGTTTTTT. The encoded protein is CASSYWGTNTGELFF.